A single sample is the source of the 12 T cell receptor beta chains below, sequenced in a study of T cell clonality in common variable immunodeficiency (dated by TCRdb to between 2015 and 2016). Preparation of the library involved the immunoSEQ multiplex PCR assay. TCRdb took this table from immuneACCESS and kept in-frame rearrangements with V and J called. Such tables lack part of the clones; where checked against another copy, unresolved V genes explain under half of the gap, and the rest is unexplained. This sample holds tens of thousands of clones in total, without any singletons. The top ten clones comprise 1.6% of the sample. Sequencing was done on a sample of peripheral blood mononuclear cells. These receptors all come from a person aged 18-70 years in good health.

The table lists this clone with many counts. The read ends 3 residues shy of where the CDR3 ends; the end is completed using the germline J gene. This chain uses TRBV10-3 with TRBJ2-5, with a weak D call TRBD1 (6 bases). Germline V gene lookup returns CDR1 ENHRY and CDR2 SYGVKD. This CDR3 has 14 amino acids. V lost 7 bases to trimming and J lost 1 base, with 13 bases between them. CDR3 bases read: TGTGCCATCAATCCAGGGGATTCCCAAGAGACC. Its translation: CAINPGDSQET. The CDR3, in full, reads CAINPGDSQETQYF.

There are many counts of this clone. From the germline J gene comes the end of the CDR3, since the read stops 3 residues before it. V is TRBV20-1 and J is TRBJ2-5; D is perhaps TRBD2 (6 bases). Germline values: CDR1 DFQATT, CDR2 SNEGSKA (reference sequence). With 5 bases removed from V and 4 bases from J, the gap between germline ends came to 20 bases. This CDR3 has 15 residues. The CDR3 spells CSAWLGGAILETQYF. CDR3 DNA (partial): TGCAGTGCTTGGCTCGGCGGGGCTATACTAGAGACC.

This clone was recorded many times. A read error may produce the germline difference seen at one junction end. Coverage ceases 3 residues before the CDR3 finishes, and the germline J gene fills in the end. The chain joins TRBV4-2 to TRBJ2-5, with 15 bases that match TRBD2. CDR1 and CDR2 (germline): LGHNA, YNFKEQ. The CDR3 covers 16 residues. The CDR3 reads CASSPGLAGGQETQYF. The CDR3 DNA, read in part, is TGCGCCAGCAGCCCGGGACTAGCGGGAGGACAAGAGACC.

A word on this clone: From the germline J gene comes the end of the CDR3, since the read stops 3 residues before it. This rearrangement joins TRBV30 to TRBJ2-4; a possible D gene is TRBD2 (6 bases). The CDR3 runs 13 residues. CDR1 and CDR2 (germline): GTSNPN, SVGIG (reference sequence). The CDR3 here is CAWITRGNYGQYF. The DNA read from the CDR3 is TGTGCCTGGATTACCCGGGGGAACTATGGT.

This clone occurred many times. The read ends 3 residues shy of where the CDR3 ends; the end is completed using the germline J gene. The chain couples TRBV19 to TRBJ1-1, with 7 bases matching TRBD1. V lost 6 bases and J lost 5; bases outside the gene matches: 9. CDR3 size: 14 residues. The V gene's germline CDR1 is LNHDA and CDR2 SQIVND (reference sequence). The CDR3: CASSTQGLGTEAFF. Partial CDR3 DNA: TGTGCCAGTAGCACACAGGGGCTGGGGACTGAA.

This clone was seen repeatedly, ten times or more. The read comes to an end 3 residues before the CDR3 does, leaving the germline J gene to fill in the end. This rearrangement joins TRBV4-2 to TRBJ2-2; tentatively, D is TRBD2 (6 bases). V was clipped by 1 base and J by 7 bases, with 16 bases between them. The CDR3 consists of 16 residues. Germline V lookup: CDR1 LGHNA, CDR2 YNFKEQ. The covered CDR3 bases are TGTGCCAGCAGCCAAGCTAGCGAGATGTCCGGCGGGGAG. Its translation is CASSQASEMSGGE. The whole CDR3 reads CASSQASEMSGGELFF.

This clone was seen more than once but under ten times. The sequence runs out 3 residues before the end of the CDR3; the remainder is reconstructed from the germline J gene. The J gene is TRBJ1-2, the V gene TRBV19; D ambiguous. This CDR3 spans 12 amino acids. V gave up 5 bases and J gave up 7 bases, with 11 bases separating them. Per germline, CDR1 LNHDA and CDR2 SQIVND (reference sequence). The part of the CDR3 DNA that was read is TGTGCCAGTAGTTCCCGGGGATCTGGC. This codes for CASSSRGSG. The entire CDR3 reads CASSSRGSGYTF.

The table lists this clone with many counts. Read coverage stops 3 residues before the CDR3 terminus; the germline J gene supplies the remainder. V and J are TRBV2 and TRBJ1-6; D is perhaps TRBD1 (5 bases). V was pared by 3 bases and J by 7 bases, with 13 bases between. Germline CDR1 reads SNHLY; CDR2 reads FYNNEI. This CDR3 is 15 amino acids long. The covered CDR3 bases are TGTGCCAGCAGTGAGCAGGGAGCAACAAATTCACCC. Protein sequence: CASSEQGATNSP. The full CDR3 sequence reads CASSEQGATNSPLHF.

This clone was picked up many times. The sequenced fragment ends 3 residues before the CDR3 boundary, so the rest is inferred from the germline J gene. The chain combines TRBV5-1 with TRBJ1-1, with D perhaps TRBD1 (6 bases). Germline V gives CDR1 SGHRS, CDR2 YFSETQ. Trimming cost V 1 base and J 4 bases, with 14 bases left between them. This CDR3 is 15 amino acids long. Incomplete CDR3 DNA: TGCGCCAGCAGCTTGACAGGGAGGGAGGTCACTGAA. Translation: CASSLTGREVTE. The full CDR3 protein reads CASSLTGREVTEAFF. Drawing the rest from reference TRBV5-1 and TRBJ1-1, the complete variable domain is KAGVTQTPRYLIKTRGQQVTLSCSPISGHRSVSWYQQTPGQGLQFLFEYFSETQRNKGNFPGRFSGRQFSNSRSEMNVSTLELGDSALYLCASSLTGREVTEAFFGQGTRLTVV.

This clone was detected many times. Coverage ceases 3 residues before the CDR3 finishes, and the germline J gene fills in the end. This rearrangement joins TRBV30 to TRBJ2-5; possibly TRBD2 for D (6 bases). The CDR3 extends over 14 amino acids. Germline CDR1 is GTSNPN and CDR2 is SVGIG (reference sequence). The V and J ends lost 0 bases and 4 bases respectively, with 12 bases between them. CDR3 in amino acids: CAWSVWGVRETQYF. The covered CDR3 bases are TGTGCCTGGAGTGTATGGGGGGTTCGAGAGACC.

This clone was counted at least ten times. CDR3 DNA (partial): TGTGCCAGCAGCTTAGGGACAGGGGGCCGGGAGACC. Protein sequence: CASSLGTGGRET. The full CDR3 protein reads CASSLGTGGRETQYF. The chain links TRBV7-9 to TRBJ2-5, with 11 bases identical to TRBD1. The read is 3 residues too short to cover the CDR3 end, so that end is filled in from the germline J gene. J was trimmed by 5 bases and V by 1 base; bases with no gene match: 3. The CDR3 length is 15 residues. The germline CDR1 and CDR2 sequences are SEHNR and FQNEAQ (reference sequence).

This clone was found a few times. Incomplete CDR3 DNA: TGTGCCAGCTCACCAGGGACAGGGGTACTTGACATT. Translation: CASSPGTGVLDI. The full-length CDR3 reads as CASSPGTGVLDIQYF. The rearrangement links TRBV18 to TRBJ2-4; 10 positions match TRBD1. Read sequence stops 3 residues before the CDR3 end, and the germline J gene provides the missing end. J gave up 8 bases and V 2 bases, and 6 bases lay outside the gene matches. CDR1 KGHSH and CDR2 LQKENI come from the germline V gene. The CDR3 consists of 15 residues.